These 25 T cell receptor beta chains came from one sample sequenced in a study of regulatory T cells in long-lasting Graves disease. CDR3 regions were amplified by Arm-PCR using iRepertoire HTBI primers to build TCR beta libraries. TCRdb reprocessed the multiplex PCR reads via MiXCR and lists one record per CDR3 protein. This table holds about 530,000 distinct CDR3 sequences, more than 15% found once. Stated time point: newly diagnosed GD, antithyroid drugs for less than 3 months. TCR sequences were obtained from RNA taken from PBMCs. This same sample was also part of a study on T cells in Graves' hyperthyroidism and ophthalmopathy.

Sequencing was performed on peripheral blood mononuclear cells (PBMCs), taken at new diagnosis, from a patient treated with antithyroid drugs. Source of these receptors: a woman aged 40 to 65 with Graves disease.

This clonotype was counted only a few times. The chain joins TRBV15 to TRBJ1-6, with TRBD1 identical over 8 bases. Looked up from germline, CDR1 is LNHNV and CDR2 is YYDKDF (reference sequence). The CDR3 spans 17 residues. V lost 5 bases and J lost 0; bases outside the gene matches: 6. CDR3 nucleotide sequence: TGTGCCACCAGCGCAGGACAGGGTCGCTCCTATAATTCACCCCTCCACTTT. It encodes CATSAGQGRSYNSPLHF.

Concerning this clonotype: A much larger clone is a single base away; this may be a read error. V is TRBV6-1 and J is TRBJ1-1, with D possibly TRBD1 on 6 matching bases. CDR3 length equals 16 residues. CDR1 MNHNS and CDR2 SASEGT come from the germline V gene. The CDR3 DNA is TGTGTCAGTGGCGCAAGGGGGGGGCAGTCGATCACTGAAGCTTTCTTT. Translation gives CVSGARGGQSITEAFF.

This clonotype turned up a few times. The gene calls are TRBV5-1 and TRBJ2-5, with a tentative D call TRBD2 (5 bases). The length of the CDR3 is 15 residues. Trimming took off 0 bases at V and 5 bases at J, with 14 bases between the two ends. CDR1 is SGHRS and CDR2 is YFSETQ in the germline V gene. CDR3 sequence (DNA): TGCGCCAGCAGCTTGGACTCCTTAGCGTTCGAGACCCAGTACTTC. It encodes CASSLDSLAFETQYF. Based on the CDR3 plus reference TRBV5-1 and TRBJ2-5, the full variable domain is KAGVTQTPRYLIKTRGQQVTLSCSPISGHRSVSWYQQTPGQGLQFLFEYFSETQRNKGNFPGRFSGRQFSNSRSEMNVSTLELGDSALYLCASSLDSLAFETQYFGPGTRLLVL.

The table lists this clonotype with many counts. The chain combines TRBV2 with TRBJ1-1; maybe TRBD1 (6 bases). This CDR3 contains 15 residues. Between the trimmed V and J ends, which lost 6 bases and 0 bases, there was a span of 14 bases. Looked up from germline, CDR1 is SNHLY and CDR2 is FYNNEI. For the CDR3, the DNA is TGTGCCAGCAGACCACCACAGGGAATGAACACTGAAGCTTTCTTT. It specifies CASRPPQGMNTEAFF.

This clonotype has a count of ten or more. The rearrangement joins TRBV20-1 to TRBJ1-1; possibly TRBD1 for D (6 bases). V was clipped by 4 bases and J by 2 bases, with 14 bases between them. CDR3 length equals 14 residues. The germline CDR1 and CDR2 sequences are DFQATT and SNEGSKA (reference sequence). The CDR3 bases are TGCAGTGCTAAGTCGGGGGGCAGAAACACTGAAGCTTTCTTT. It is translated as CSAKSGGRNTEAFF.

This clonotype showed up just a few times. The chain employs TRBV25-1 and TRBJ1-4; no firm D call. This CDR3 has 16 residues. With 1 base removed from V and 0 bases from J, the gap between germline ends came to 9 bases. Germline CDR1 MGHDK, CDR2 SYGVNS. DNA for the CDR3: TGTGCCAGCAGTGAATTGGAAAGCGCAACTAATGAAAAACTGTTTTTT. It yields the protein CASSELESATNEKLFF.

V gene TRBV5-1 combines with J gene TRBJ1-1, with D possibly TRBD1 on 6 matching bases. V dropped 0 bases and J dropped 8 bases, with 14 bases sitting between them. CDR3 size: 14 residues. Germline assignment: CDR1 SGHRS and CDR2 YFSETQ. CDR3 sequence (DNA): TGCGCCAGCAGCTTGGAGTTTTTTGGGACAGAAGCTTTCTTT. This encodes CASSLEFFGTEAFF.

The chain is built from TRBV7-9 and TRBJ1-6; maybe TRBD1 (6 bases). From germline, CDR1 is SEHNR and CDR2 FQNEAQ (reference sequence). The CDR3 is 12 amino acids. Trimming shortened V by 8 bases and J by 8 bases, and 10 bases separated the two germline ends. CDR3 coding DNA: TGTGCCAGCGGCAGGGGAGATTCACCCCTCCACTTT. This sequence encodes CASGRGDSPLHF.

The table lists this clonotype with many counts. J is TRBJ2-1 and V is TRBV3-1, with D tentatively TRBD1 or TRBD2 (6 bases each). V lost 7 bases and J lost 5, with 9 bases in between. The germline gives CDR1 LGHDT, CDR2 YNNKEL (reference sequence). The CDR3 has 12 residues. The DNA of the CDR3 is TGTGCCAGCAAGGGGGGACACAATGAGCAGTTCTTC. Protein product: CASKGGHNEQFF.

This clonotype was recorded at least ten times. This sequence joins TRBV27 and TRBJ1-2; 7 bases line up with TRBD1. Germline V gives CDR1 MNHEY, CDR2 SMNVEV (reference sequence). Unmatched junction bases numbered 7, after V lost 5 bases and J lost 4 bases. The CDR3 extends over 14 amino acids. The CDR3 DNA follows: TGTGCCAGCAGTCAAGGGACAGCCACCTATGGCTACACCTTC. It translates to CASSQGTATYGYTF.

The J gene is TRBJ1-1, the V gene TRBV5-1, with D unclear. Trimming cost V 3 bases and J 2 bases, with 11 bases left between them. Germline values: CDR1 SGHRS, CDR2 YFSETQ. This CDR3 region has 14 residues. CDR3 sequence reads: CASSSMGSNTEAFF. For the CDR3, the DNA is TGCGCCAGCAGCTCGATGGGGAGTAACACTGAAGCTTTCTTT.

This clonotype has more than one count but fewer than ten. V is TRBV29-1 and J is TRBJ2-5, with D possibly matching TRBD1 (6 bases). Trimming took off 5 bases at V and 2 bases at J, with 12 bases between the two ends. Germline V gene data show CDR1 as SQVTM and CDR2 as ANQGSEA. The CDR3 contains 13 residues. The CDR3 is CSVRGRTQETQYF. The CDR3 coding sequence is TGCAGCGTTAGGGGGAGAACGCAAGAGACCCAGTACTTC.

This clonotype has a count of ten or more. V and J are TRBV6-9 and TRBJ2-3; D unclear. The V end lost 3 bases, the J end lost 2 bases, and 12 bases lay between the germline ends. Germline V CDR1 and CDR2: MNHGY, SVAAGI. The CDR3 length is 15 residues. DNA of the CDR3: TGTGCCAGCAGTTACCGAGCAGCTGCCACAGATACGCAGTATTTT. It codes for CASSYRAAATDTQYF.

The table lists this clonotype with many counts. The chain carries TRBV6-1 and TRBJ2-1; the match to TRBD1 covers 9 bases. Germline loops: CDR1 MNHNS, CDR2 SASEGT. The CDR3 is 18 residues long. The J segment lost 4 bases and the V segment lost 0 bases, leaving 10 bases of the junction unmatched. The CDR3 DNA follows: TGTGCCAGCAGTGAAGCCCCCGGGACAGGGAACCAATACAATGAGCAGTTCTTC. This sequence encodes CASSEAPGTGNQYNEQFF.

This clonotype was counted a single time. The rearrangement joins TRBV2 to TRBJ2-7; 7 positions agree with TRBD1. V shed 6 bases, J shed 4 bases, and the junction held 9 bases outside the gene matches. Per germline, CDR1 SNHLY and CDR2 FYNNEI. The CDR3 runs to 14 residues. Here the CDR3 reads CASSWKGTVYEQYF. As DNA, the CDR3 is TGTGCCAGCAGCTGGAAGGGGACAGTTTACGAGCAGTACTTC.

This clonotype appeared many times. The chain is built from TRBV10-3 and TRBJ1-2; D is ambiguous. V shed 5 bases and J shed 1 base, with 8 bases lying between them. The germline CDR1 and CDR2 sequences are ENHRY and SYGVKD. The CDR3 is 13 amino acids. The CDR3 nucleotides are TGTGCCATCAGTCACGGCAATAACTATGGCTACACCTTC. Its translation: CAISHGNNYGYTF.

This clonotype was detected ten times or more. This sequence joins TRBV7-2 and TRBJ2-5; D call uncertain. Trimming removed 6 bases from V and 5 bases from J, with 13 bases in between. The CDR3 is 13 amino acids. Germline-derived CDR1 and CDR2 are SGHTA and FQGNSA. For the CDR3, the DNA is TGTGCCAGCAGTCTCAACACCGAGGAGACCCAGTACTTC. As protein: CASSLNTEETQYF.

This clonotype was picked up many times. V usage is TRBV13 and J usage is TRBJ2-3; 8 nucleotides line up with TRBD1. The J segment lost 6 bases and the V segment lost 6 bases, leaving 8 bases of the junction unmatched. CDR3 length: 14 amino acids. The germline V gene has CDR1 PRHDT and CDR2 FYEKMQ (reference sequence). CDR3 nucleotides: TGTGCCAGCAGTTGGGACAGGAGCGTGGATACGCAGTATTTT. This gives the protein CASSWDRSVDTQYF. Full variable domain (missing parts from reference TRBV13 and TRBJ2-3): AAGVIQSPRHLIKEKRETATLKCYPIPRHDTVYWYQQGPGQDPQFLISFYEKMQSDKGSIPDRFSAQQFSDYHSELNMSSLELGDSALYFCASSWDRSVDTQYFGPGTRLTVL.

This chain joins TRBV15 and TRBJ2-7; 7 bases map to TRBD2. The V gene's germline CDR1 is LNHNV and CDR2 YYDKDF (reference sequence). The CDR3 has 14 amino acids. V lost 4 bases to trimming and J lost 3 bases; unmatched junction nucleotides: 6. This chain's CDR3 is CATSNLAGVYEQYF. CDR3 bases: TGTGCCACCAGCAATTTGGCGGGGGTCTACGAGCAGTACTTC.

This clonotype was recorded at least ten times. V gene TRBV7-9 combines with J gene TRBJ2-1, with D unclear. The CDR3 contains 15 residues. CDR1 and CDR2 (germline): SEHNR, FQNEAQ (reference sequence). V was pared by 0 bases and J by 5 bases, with 11 bases between. The CDR3 protein is CASSLARAADNEQFF. CDR3 DNA: TGTGCCAGCAGCTTAGCACGGGCGGCGGACAATGAGCAGTTCTTC.

This clonotype came up a few times. V gene TRBV6-1 combines with J gene TRBJ2-5; 7 bases are a match to TRBD1. After removal of 7 bases from V and 7 bases from J, the junction contained 9 bases not matched to a gene. CDR1 and CDR2 (germline): MNHNS, SASEGT. The CDR3 loop spans 13 amino acids. The CDR3 DNA sequence: TGTGCCAGCAAACGACAGGGTGGGGTGACCCAGTACTTC. It specifies CASKRQGGVTQYF.

The chain couples TRBV28 to TRBJ2-5; TRBD2 matches at 8 bases. Germline-derived CDR1 and CDR2 are MDHEN and SYDVKM. The ends lost 3 bases at V and 3 bases at J; junction bases unmatched: 6. The CDR3 is made up of 15 amino acids. CDR3: CASSFSRGGKETQYF. The CDR3 nucleotides are TGTGCCAGCAGTTTTTCTCGGGGGGGTAAAGAGACCCAGTACTTC.

This chain links TRBV7-3 with TRBJ1-3; TRBD1 might be the D (6 bases). Germline CDR1 and CDR2: SGHTA and FQGTGA. The length of the CDR3 is 15 residues. The V end lost 6 bases, the J end lost 0 bases, and 12 bases lay between the germline ends. The CDR3 DNA sequence: TGTGCCAGCAGTACAGGACAGACCTCTGGAAACACCATATATTTT. It translates to CASSTGQTSGNTIYF.

This clonotype came up many times. The rearrangement links TRBV4-1 to TRBJ1-5; D is unresolved. The CDR3 sequence is 14 residues long. V gave up 3 bases and J gave up 4 bases, with 10 bases separating them. Germline V CDR1 and CDR2: MGHRA, YSYEKL. DNA for the CDR3: TGCGCCAGCAGCCAGAACCCGGGAAATCAGCCCCAGCATTTT. Its translation is CASSQNPGNQPQHF.

A few counts support this clonotype. The chain carries TRBV20-1 and TRBJ1-5; a weak D match, TRBD1 (6 bases). The CDR3 runs to 14 residues. Trimming left V 0 bases short and J 4 bases short, with 10 bases between. Germline V gene lookup returns CDR1 DFQATT and CDR2 SNEGSKA (reference sequence). The CDR3 is CSARDFQGNQPQHF. CDR3 DNA: TGCAGTGCTAGAGATTTTCAGGGGAATCAGCCCCAGCATTTT.